The 15 T cell receptor beta chains given below trace back to one sample, sequenced in a study of regulatory and conventional T cells in RAG deficiency. Clones were read by immunoSEQ multiplex PCR, and TCRdb kept only the in-frame ones, dropping some. The table has about 20,000 clones, around 90% seen once. Blood CD4+ CD25-high CD127-low regulatory T cells supplied the genomic DNA template. Separately, the same data were catalogued under a study of regulatory T cells. That source reports: The primer mix had 52 TRBV and 13 TRBJ primers.

What was sequenced was Tregs sorted from blood. Every receptor here comes from a human donor in good health.

The chain's CDR3 is CASSRLGYSKYNEQFF. For the CDR3, the DNA is TGTGCCAGCAGTAGGTTGGGATACTCCAAATACAATGAGCAGTTCTTC. The rearrangement links TRBV2 to TRBJ2-1, with D uncertain. The germline V and J ends were trimmed by 5 bases and 4 bases, with 18 bases remaining between them. The CDR3 has 16 amino acids. Germline V gives CDR1 SNHLY, CDR2 FYNNEI.

This clone was seen a few times. The V and J genes are TRBV6-1 and TRBJ1-5, with unresolved D. The CDR3 sequence is 15 residues long. From germline, CDR1 is MNHNS and CDR2 SASEGT. The ends were cut back, 6 bases at V and 0 bases at J, with 12 bases in the middle. Written as DNA, the CDR3 is TGTGCCAGCAGGGGAGATGCCTATAGCAATCAGCCCCAGCATTTT. Its protein is CASRGDAYSNQPQHF.

The rearrangement uses TRBV19 and TRBJ2-6, with D hard to call. This CDR3 has 15 amino acids. Trimming left V 1 base short and J 0 bases short, with 4 bases between. Germline V gene data show CDR1 as LNHDA and CDR2 as SQIVND (reference sequence). CDR3 DNA: TGTGCCAGTAGTATAGTTACCTCTGGGGCCAACGTCCTGACTTTC. It codes for CASSIVTSGANVLTF.

The genes are TRBV5-6 and TRBJ2-1; TRBD1 matches at 10 bases. J gave up 5 bases and V 5 bases, and 13 bases lay outside the gene matches. Germline V CDR1 and CDR2: SGHDT, YYEEEE. The CDR3 spans 17 residues. Here the CDR3 reads CASRQDRGTPSNNEQFF. CDR3 nucleotides: TGTGCCAGCAGACAGGACAGGGGGACTCCATCTAACAATGAGCAGTTCTTC.

The rearrangement links TRBV2 to TRBJ2-7; unclear D gene. The germline V gene has CDR1 SNHLY and CDR2 FYNNEI. The CDR3 covers 14 residues. Trimming pared 5 bases from V and 0 bases from J, leaving 11 bases between. Here the CDR3 reads CASSYDSSSYEQYF. The DNA for the CDR3 is TGTGCCAGCAGTTACGACTCCAGCTCCTACGAGCAGTACTTC.

The chain recombines TRBV5-6 with TRBJ1-4; TRBD1 is a possible D gene (6 bases). Germline CDR1 and CDR2: SGHDT and YYEEEE. This CDR3 is built from 13 residues. V lost 5 bases, J lost 7 bases, and 12 bases lay in between. CDR3 in amino acids: CASSNDRSEKLFF. The DNA for the CDR3 is TGTGCCAGCAGTAATGACAGGAGTGAAAAACTGTTTTTT.

The rearrangement joins TRBV30 to TRBJ2-7; D is unresolved. Germline CDR1 GTSNPN, CDR2 SVGIG (reference sequence). Trimming took off 4 bases at V and 2 bases at J, with 12 bases between the two ends. CDR3 length: 13 amino acids. This chain's CDR3 is CAWNRRFPYEQYF. CDR3 DNA sequence: TGTGCCTGGAACCGGCGATTCCCCTACGAGCAGTACTTC.

The J gene is TRBJ2-1, the V gene TRBV27, with 12 bases lining up with TRBD2. CDR3 size: 16 residues. With 5 bases clipped from V and 5 bases from J, the junction kept 7 bases outside the gene matches. Germline V gene sequence: CDR1 MNHEY, CDR2 SMNVEV (reference sequence). The CDR3 bases are TGTGCCAGCAGTGCCAGACTAGCGGGGGCCCACAATGAGCAGTTCTTC. Encoded protein: CASSARLAGAHNEQFF.

V usage is TRBV5-1 and J usage is TRBJ1-1, with D unresolved. The CDR3 has 18 amino acids. Looked up from germline, CDR1 is SGHRS and CDR2 is YFSETQ. The V gene lost 4 bases and the J gene lost 1 base, with 23 bases spanning the gap. The CDR3 sequence: CASSPRLATTMGNTEAFF. The CDR3 DNA is TGCGCCAGCAGCCCCCGTTTGGCGACTACTATGGGGAACACTGAAGCTTTCTTT.

The chain recombines TRBV6-1 with TRBJ1-1, with D uncertain. Trimming left V 5 bases short and J 1 base short, with 8 bases between. Germline values: CDR1 MNHNS, CDR2 SASEGT. The CDR3 length is 13 residues. For the CDR3, the DNA is TGTGCCAGCAGTTTGGTGAAGAACACTGAAGCTTTCTTT. It codes for CASSLVKNTEAFF.

The rearrangement joins TRBV30 to TRBJ2-2; TRBD2 might be the D (5 bases). Germline V gene lookup returns CDR1 GTSNPN and CDR2 SVGIG (reference sequence). Trimming shortened V by 0 bases and J by 6 bases, and 11 bases separated the two germline ends. The CDR3 totals 14 residues. CDR3 loop: CAWSVGLGPGELFF. In DNA form, the CDR3 reads TGTGCCTGGAGTGTTGGACTCGGTCCCGGGGAGCTGTTTTTT.

The chain couples TRBV5-1 to TRBJ1-2; a weak D match, TRBD1 (6 bases). Germline V gene data show CDR1 as SGHRS and CDR2 as YFSETQ. V was shortened by 0 bases and J by 7 bases, with 19 bases between the two germline ends. The CDR3 has 16 residues. DNA for the CDR3: TGCGCCAGCAGCTTGGCCGAGGGCAGGGGACTTTTTGGCTACACCTTC. Its translation is CASSLAEGRGLFGYTF.

V and J are TRBV11-1 and TRBJ2-1, with 9 bases identical to TRBD2. The germline V gene encodes CDR1 SGHAT and CDR2 FQDESV (reference sequence). CDR3 length equals 16 residues. V shed 0 bases and J 8 bases; nucleotides not matched to a gene: 8. DNA of the CDR3: TGTGCCAGCAGCTTAGCGAAACTAGCGGGTAAGGATGAGCAGTTCTTC. Protein product: CASSLAKLAGKDEQFF.

This chain links TRBV7-2 with TRBJ2-3; D may correspond to TRBD1 or TRBD2 (6 bases each). V was cut by 3 bases and J by 3 bases, with 10 bases left in between. Germline values: CDR1 SGHTA, CDR2 FQGNSA. This CDR3 contains 14 residues. CDR3 residues: CASSLTRGTDTQYF. The CDR3 DNA follows: TGTGCCAGCAGCTTGACTAGGGGGACAGATACGCAGTATTTT.

The V gene is TRBV19, the J gene TRBJ2-6, with 11 nucleotides matching TRBD1. Losses at the gene ends were 5 bases for V and 4 bases for J; bases not matched to a gene: 7. Germline CDR1 and CDR2: LNHDA and SQIVND (reference sequence). The CDR3 runs to 17 residues. The chain's CDR3 is CASSPGTGGAGANVLTF. The CDR3, as DNA: TGTGCCAGTAGTCCCGGGACAGGGGGTGCAGGGGCCAACGTCCTGACTTTC.